This TCR beta chain derives from a study of cytomegalovirus exposure and HLA in healthy donors (dated by TCRdb to about 2017). Describing the broader study: In an earlier analysis of 550 to 750 of the donors, 250 to 300 Gb of sequence data and 100 million or so unique TCR beta sequences from about 179 million T cells were reported. Approximately 310 gigabases of sequencing data and tens of millions of unique TCR sequences made up an early release that covered under 750 HLA-typed donors. The genetic ancestry cluster associated with self-reported Caucasian donors included 81% of the roughly 390 genotyped donors. The study aimed to test whether cataloging public T cell receptors could reveal signatures of past pathogen exposure. Using immunosequencing, the study profiled T cell repertoires from 550 to 750 subjects and related those repertoires to cytomegalovirus serostatus. Besides the first cohort of approximately 670 subjects, a separate validation cohort made up of some 110 different subjects was used. To predict cytomegalovirus infection status, the study brought together high-throughput TCR immunosequencing, statistical association of individual TCRs with disease status, and machine learning. A later analysis re-analyzed previously published TCR beta repertoires from several hundred donors and added high-resolution HLA genotyping to study TCR occurrence patterns. In the later analysis, no new phenotypic data were used to find candidate immune exposures; instead, reliance was placed on TCR beta sequences and their occurrence across donors. To decide whether each TCR beta V gene segment behaved as functional or pseudogenic, an earlier analysis of some 600 of the donors relied on high-throughput TCR beta sequencing. Donor age, sex, ethnicity and CMV serostatus were compiled together with the repertoire data. In a later genetic analysis, genome-wide SNP genotypes for about three fifths of the 666 donors were used, and that subset was treated as a discovery cohort. Every discovery cohort repertoire had been produced on one sequencing platform. Class I and class II HLA loci were covered by the typing at four-digit resolution. Typing coverage differed by locus: A, B, C, DRB1 and DQB1 were typed in roughly 620-630 donors, DQA1 in about 500, DPA1 in some 610, and DPB1 in 472. Four to six DR-DQ haplotypes were handled as single units for association and clustering, since linkage in the cohort was strong. Among around 400 genotyped donors of the cohort, an average of roughly 230,000 unique TCR beta nucleotide sequences was sequenced per donor, of which roughly 18% were non-productive.

The study at large found these results: In an earlier analysis of around 600 of the donors, most TCR beta V segments appeared in productive rearrangements about 87% or about 30% of the time, broadly matching IMGT annotations. Because HLA typing was unavailable for some donors at each locus, only the typed subset was used in association tests. The sequencing pipeline was judged likely to have produced a cluster of highly shared sequence variants as a technical artifact. For the cohort, immune exposure information was limited to CMV serostatus. The study gave a list of about 160 TCR beta chains associated with cytomegalovirus. When HLA alleles, especially DR and DQ, strongly co-occurred, attributing TCR associations to individual alleles was difficult. Compared with equally common non-associated chains, HLA-associated TCR beta chains in a later analysis were more clonally expanded and had lower generation probabilities. The presence/absence analyses assumed that sequencing depth was roughly uniform across donors, and that assumption may not be true. V-gene and J-gene trimming of TCR beta chains was associated with a missense DCLRE1C variant in a later genetic analysis, and the association was replicated in an independent cohort. In this cohort, only TCR beta chains were sequenced, and detectable features were limited by the absence of alpha or paired-chain data. The classifier was reported to diagnose cytomegalovirus status with high specificity and sensitivity in both the original cohort and the validation cohort. According to a later analysis, most CMV-associated TCR beta chains appeared to be HLA-restricted, and the HLA associations seemed to be driven largely by CMV exposure. In a later genetic analysis, fewer N-insertions in productive TCRs were reported among donors in an Asian-associated ancestry cluster than the 666-donor mean. In vitro tests confirmed that three of the cytomegalovirus-associated TCR beta chains recognize cytomegalovirus antigens. According to a later analysis, parvovirus B19, influenza, CMV and Epstein-Barr virus appeared linked to several top co-occurrence clusters. Because the 87-base-pair reads could not distinguish some IMGT-functional V segments, including TRBV6-2 and TRBV6-3, those segments were excluded. In a later analysis, 16,951 TCR beta sequences were associated with specific HLA alleles at a false discovery rate of 0.05. A further reported finding was that TCR beta sequences accurately predicted the HLA-A and HLA-B alleles for most subjects in the first cohort. Correlated functional status among segregating V segments might be attributable to linkage disequilibrium, but an unknown experimental factor could not be ruled out. According to the authors, the approach could potentially be generalized to other disease states and immunological phenotypes. The earlier analysis of fewer than 750 of the donors excluded seventeen rarely observed V segments, including chromosome 9 orphons, because counts were too low. Most TCR sequences were seen in very few donors, while some public TCRs were found in many individuals. A later analysis found that TCR association rates varied across HLA loci, with DRB1 alleles showing the most associated TCRs and HLA-C alleles the fewest.

The cohort consisted of some 670 healthy bone marrow donors. Cohort members were all nominally healthy when sampled, although unrecorded immune exposures were likely present. The donor was CMV seronegative and belonged to the group of over 300 seronegative cohort members. A peripheral blood sample was collected from each donor, and TCR beta sequencing was performed on peripheral blood mononuclear cells. Genomic DNA was extracted from the blood cell samples with the Qiagen DNeasy Blood Extraction Kit. A remark on this clone: Its antigen remains unidentified. Within one base of it there is no much larger clone, and no base qualities were kept.

Via the germline V gene, CDR1 is MDHEN and CDR2 SYDVKM. Germline trimming: 6 bases from V, 4 bases from J; junction bases outside gene matches: 6. Including the terminal cysteine and phenylalanine, the CDR3 comprises 14 residues. Here the CDR3 DNA is all that survives: 42 bases in frame from base 1. Libraries were constructed by the immunoSEQ multiplex PCR assay. For the multiplex PCR, a mixture combining 60 forward primers for TCR Vbeta segments and 13 reverse primers for TCR Jbeta segments was used. The CDR3 region of rearranged TCR beta genes was amplified from genomic DNA with a multiplex PCR assay. On the Illumina HiSeq System, the amplified TCR beta libraries were sequenced as 87-base-pair reads. Per the original workflow: A later analysis tallied some 79 million unique TCR beta chains across the approximately 670 repertoires, and about 12 million of those chains were shared by two or more donors. To remove PCR and sequencing errors, raw reads were error-corrected and collapsed into unique sequences using a nearest-neighbor algorithm that merged closely related sequences. CDR3 sequences were aligned to IMGT reference sequences to assign V, D and J gene segments. For a sequence to be retained, a match of at least six nucleotides to both a V gene segment and a J gene segment was required. A rearrangement was called productive if the CDR3 had no stop codons and remained in frame with V and J, and every other rearrangement was called non-productive. CDR3 was defined according to IMGT convention as the region running from the second conserved V-encoded cysteine to the conserved J-encoded phenylalanine. In an earlier analysis of more than 550 of the donors, sequences lacking an unambiguous match to a single V gene segment were excluded. An earlier analysis of 550 to 650 of the donors classified V segments as functional when productive rearrangements were above 56.7% and as segregating when the standard deviation between donors was above 5%. A statistical classification framework was built to diagnose cytomegalovirus status from the catalog of TCR beta chain sequences. V and J gene assignment, in a later analysis, came from comparing TCR nucleotide sequences with IMGT/GENE-DB human TR gene sequences. A later analysis assigned CDR3 sequences and most-parsimonious VDJ recombination scenarios with the TCRdist pipeline. In a later analysis, each TCR beta chain was defined by its CDR3 amino acid sequence together with its V-gene family, and reads without a unique V-gene family were excluded. To address suspected cross-contamination and a sequencing artifact, a later analysis removed around 590 highly shared, low-generation-probability nucleotide sequences. In a later analysis, a clonal expansion index was calculated for each public chain from normalized within-repertoire ranks of inferred template counts. Generation probabilities in a later analysis came from a VDJ recombination model fitted to out-of-frame rearrangements, and those results were checked against IGoR. In a later analysis, hypergeometric tests were used to score TCR-TCR, TCR-HLA and TCR-CMV co-occurrence, with a repertoire-size bias correction applied to TCR pairs. To estimate false discovery rates, a later analysis permuted the HLA or CMV assignments 20 times. In a later analysis, co-occurring TCRs were grouped with DBSCAN, and TCRdist sequence similarity was added when clustering was performed within HLA-allele-positive subsets. Repertoires with fewer than 30,000 or more than 120,000 public chains, plus five repertoires with anomalous nucleotide sharing, were excluded from co-occurrence clustering. TCRdb's version of the immuneACCESS table is confined to in-frame rearrangements and falls short of the full clone set. An unresolved V gene accounts for under half of the shortfall where checked; the remainder is of unknown origin. V, J and clone size derive from that table, while D and trimming were established from the DNA sequence. Present in this sample are about 200,000 clones, approximately 80% of which were seen just once. The top ten clones comprise around 16% of the sample.

The receptor's source is a man aged 40-50 years in good health and CMV-seronegative. The V gene is TRBV28 and the J gene is TRBJ2-4; 7 nucleotides in the junction match TRBD2. The sequenced sample consisted of PBMCs. The CDR3 has the sequence CASSLGGRKNIQYF. DNA sequence: TGTGCCAGCAGCCTGGGCGGGAGAAAAAACATTCAGTACTTC.